The next 5 T cell receptor beta chains were all read from a single sample in a study of blood T cell repertoires in COVID-19. Profiling relied on immunoSEQ multiplex PCR, and the TCRdb table lists in-frame clones only, not all of them. Among over 85,000 clones listed, over 65% were seen once. The sequenced sample was peripheral blood. These receptors were taken from a human donor in a cohort sampled during active COVID-19.

Concerning this clone: Other DNA sequences in this specimen translate into the identical CDR3. The chain is built from TRBV4-2 and TRBJ1-1, with D possibly TRBD1 on 5 matching bases. The V gene's germline CDR1 is LGHNA and CDR2 YNFKEQ. The germline V and J ends were trimmed by 1 base and 4 bases, with 10 bases remaining between them. The CDR3 totals 14 residues. CDR3 amino acids: CASSQAGGSTEAFF. DNA of the CDR3: TGTGCCAGCAGCCAAGCGGGGGGGAGCACTGAAGCTTTCTTT.

The chain links TRBV9 to TRBJ2-1, with D possibly TRBD2 on 5 matching bases. The CDR3 runs to 13 residues. Germline values: CDR1 SGDLS, CDR2 YYNGEE. V was cut by 0 bases and J by 5 bases, with 6 bases left in between. For the CDR3, the DNA is TGTGCCAGCAGCGTAGCGGGAAACAATGAGCAGTTCTTC. Translated, it gives CASSVAGNNEQFF.

This chain connects TRBV11-2 to TRBJ2-7; 8 positions match TRBD1. CDR1 SGHAT and CDR2 FQNNGV come from the germline V gene. Trimming took 5 bases from V and 3 from J; bases not matched to a gene: 6. The CDR3 has 14 residues. The DNA of the CDR3 is TGTGCCAGCAGCGGAGGACAGGGAGGCTACGAGCAGTACTTC. It translates to CASSGGQGGYEQYF. Filled out from reference TRBV11-2 and TRBJ2-7, the complete variable domain reads EAGVAQSPRYKIIEKRQSVAFWCNPISGHATLYWYQQILGQGPKLLIQFQNNGVVDDSQLPKDRFSAERLKGVDSTLKIQPAKLEDSAVYLCASSGGQGGYEQYFGPGTRLTVT.

The CDR3 coding sequence is TGTGCCAGCAGCTCCCCAGGGACTCTCAACAATGAGCAGTTCTTC. It specifies CASSSPGTLNNEQFF. The gene calls are TRBV5-4 and TRBJ2-1; D perhaps matches TRBD2 (6 bases). The germline V gene encodes CDR1 SGHNT and CDR2 YYREEE (reference sequence). The germline V and J ends were trimmed by 3 bases and 5 bases, with 15 bases remaining between them. CDR3 length: 15 amino acids.

In this sample, this clone turned up once. V gene TRBV2 combines with J gene TRBJ2-3; weak D call: TRBD1 (5 bases). Germline lookup yields CDR1 SNHLY and CDR2 FYNNEI. V lost 0 bases, J lost 0 bases, and 10 bases lay in between. CDR3 length: 16 amino acids. The CDR3: CASSEAQGASTDTQYF. For the CDR3, the DNA is TGTGCCAGCAGTGAAGCCCAGGGTGCTAGCACAGATACGCAGTATTTT. Full variable domain (missing parts from reference TRBV2 and TRBJ2-3): EPEVTQTPSHQVTQMGQEVILRCVPISNHLYFYWYRQILGQKVEFLVSFYNNEISEKSEIFDDQFSVERPDGSNFTLKIRSTKLEDSAMYFCASSEAQGASTDTQYFGPGTRLTVL.